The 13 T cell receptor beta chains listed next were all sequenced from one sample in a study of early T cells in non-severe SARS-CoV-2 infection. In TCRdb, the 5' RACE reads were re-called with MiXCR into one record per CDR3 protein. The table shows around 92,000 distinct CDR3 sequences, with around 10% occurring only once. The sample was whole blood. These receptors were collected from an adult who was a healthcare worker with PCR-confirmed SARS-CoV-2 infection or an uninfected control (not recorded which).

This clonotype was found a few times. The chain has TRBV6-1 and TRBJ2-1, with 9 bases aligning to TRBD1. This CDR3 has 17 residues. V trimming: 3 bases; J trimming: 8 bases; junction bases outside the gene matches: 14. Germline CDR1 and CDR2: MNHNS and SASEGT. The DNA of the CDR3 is TGTGCCAGCAGTGACCTATGGACAGGGGCGCTAGGCGATGAGCAGTTCTTC. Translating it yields CASSDLWTGALGDEQFF.

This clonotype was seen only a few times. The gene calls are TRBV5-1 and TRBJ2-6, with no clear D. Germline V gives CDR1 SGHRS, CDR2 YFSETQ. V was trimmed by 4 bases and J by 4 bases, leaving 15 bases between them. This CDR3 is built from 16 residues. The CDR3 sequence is CASSLDSRSGANVLTF. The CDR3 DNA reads TGCGCCAGCAGCCTAGACTCGCGGTCCGGGGCCAACGTCCTGACTTTC.

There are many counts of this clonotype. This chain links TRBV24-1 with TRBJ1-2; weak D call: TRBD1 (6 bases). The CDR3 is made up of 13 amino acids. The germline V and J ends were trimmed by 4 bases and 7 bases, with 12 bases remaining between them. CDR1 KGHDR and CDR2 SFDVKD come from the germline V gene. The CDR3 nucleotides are TGTGCCACCAGTGACGGGACATTAAGTGGCTACACCTTC. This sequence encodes CATSDGTLSGYTF.

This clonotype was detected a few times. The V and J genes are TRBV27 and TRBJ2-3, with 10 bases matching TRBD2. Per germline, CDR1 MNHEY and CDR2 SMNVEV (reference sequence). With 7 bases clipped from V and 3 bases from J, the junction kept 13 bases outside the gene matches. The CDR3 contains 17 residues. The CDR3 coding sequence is TGTGCCAGCACCTCACTAGCGGGACAACCTTCTACAGATACGCAGTATTTT. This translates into CASTSLAGQPSTDTQYF.

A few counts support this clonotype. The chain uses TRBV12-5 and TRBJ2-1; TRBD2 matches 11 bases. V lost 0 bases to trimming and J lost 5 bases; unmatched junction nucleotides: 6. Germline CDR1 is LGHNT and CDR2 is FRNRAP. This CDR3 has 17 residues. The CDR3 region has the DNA TGTGCTAGTGGTTTGGTAGTAGCGGGGGGGCCACACAATGAGCAGTTCTTC. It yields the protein CASGLVVAGGPHNEQFF.

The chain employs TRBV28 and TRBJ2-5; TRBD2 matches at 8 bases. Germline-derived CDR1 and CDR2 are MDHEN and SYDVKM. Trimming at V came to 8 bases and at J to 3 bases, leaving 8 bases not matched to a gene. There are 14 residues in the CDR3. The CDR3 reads CASGPRGGEETQYF. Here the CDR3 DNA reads TGTGCCAGCGGGCCCCGGGGGGGCGAAGAGACCCAGTACTTC.

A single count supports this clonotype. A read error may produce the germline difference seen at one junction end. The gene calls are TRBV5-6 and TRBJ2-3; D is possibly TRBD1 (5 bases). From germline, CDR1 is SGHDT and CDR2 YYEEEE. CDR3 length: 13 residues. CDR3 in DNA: TGTGTCAGCAGTCGTGACAGACGAAGTACGCAGTATTTT. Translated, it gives CVSSRDRRSTQYF. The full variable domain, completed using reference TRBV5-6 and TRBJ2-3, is DAGVTQSPTHLIKTRGQQVTLRCSPKSGHDTVSWYQQALGQGPQFIFQYYEEEERQRGNFPDRFSGHQFPNYSSELNVNALLLGDSALYLCVSSRDRRSTQYFGPGTRLTVL.

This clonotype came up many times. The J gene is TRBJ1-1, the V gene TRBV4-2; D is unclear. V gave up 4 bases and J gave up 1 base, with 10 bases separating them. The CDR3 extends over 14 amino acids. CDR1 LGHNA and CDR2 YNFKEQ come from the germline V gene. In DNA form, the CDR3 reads TGTGCCAGCAGCCCGGGATTTAAGAACACTGAAGCTTTCTTT. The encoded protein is CASSPGFKNTEAFF.

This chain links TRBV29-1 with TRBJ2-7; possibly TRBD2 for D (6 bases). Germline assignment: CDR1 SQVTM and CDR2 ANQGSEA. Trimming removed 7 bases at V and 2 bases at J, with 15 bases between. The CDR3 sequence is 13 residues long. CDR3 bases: TGCAGCGCCAGGGTAGCGGCTACCTACGAGCAGTACTTC. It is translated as CSARVAATYEQYF.

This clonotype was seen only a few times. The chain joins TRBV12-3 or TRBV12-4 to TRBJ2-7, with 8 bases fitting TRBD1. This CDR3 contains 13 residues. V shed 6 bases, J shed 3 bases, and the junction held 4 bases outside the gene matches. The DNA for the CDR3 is TGTGCCAGCAGCACTGACAGGGGCTACGAGCAGTACTTC. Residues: CASSTDRGYEQYF.

The CDR3 DNA reads as TGTGCCAGCAGTTTTTGGAGTAGCGGCACAGATACGCAGTATTTT. It yields the protein CASSFWSSGTDTQYF. The rearrangement uses TRBV28 and TRBJ2-3; D is possibly TRBD2 (5 bases). This CDR3 region has 15 residues. Trimming left V 3 bases short and J 1 base short, with 11 bases between. In germline, CDR1 is MDHEN, CDR2 SYDVKM.

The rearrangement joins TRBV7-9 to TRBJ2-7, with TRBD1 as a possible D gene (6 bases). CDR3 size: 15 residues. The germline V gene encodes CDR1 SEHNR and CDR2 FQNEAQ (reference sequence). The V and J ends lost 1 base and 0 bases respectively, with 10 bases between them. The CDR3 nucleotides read TGTGCCAGCAGCTTAGGACAGGTCACCTCCTACGAGCAGTACTTC. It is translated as CASSLGQVTSYEQYF.

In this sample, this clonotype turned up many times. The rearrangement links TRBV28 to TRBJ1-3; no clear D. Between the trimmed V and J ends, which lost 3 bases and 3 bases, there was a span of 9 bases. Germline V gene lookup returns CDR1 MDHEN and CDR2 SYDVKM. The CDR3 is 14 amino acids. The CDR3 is CASSFSGSGNTIYF. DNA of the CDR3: TGTGCCAGCAGTTTTTCGGGGAGTGGAAACACCATATATTTT.